This T cell receptor (beta chain) was sequenced during a study of human T cells and chemical hapten exposure (dated by TCRdb to the early 2020s). For the wider study: For sensitization, 2% DPC in acetone was applied to a roughly 2 cm by roughly 2 cm area of upper inner arm skin. Throughout the roughly 25-week study period, patients were also given weekly therapeutic DPC doses on the scalp. Patch tests used Finn chambers with 0.01% DPC on the upper back, scored after 6 days by International Contact Dermatitis Research Group standards. Most of the patients in the cohort were female, and the cohort covered alopecia areata with under or over 50% scalp involvement, alopecia totalis and alopecia universalis. The libraries were sequenced as a pool, and the TCR yield per sample differed mostly because of small variations in library volumes within the pool. Peripheral blood TCR repertoire changes were tracked in vivo in alopecia patients during primary and secondary sensitization to the hapten diphenylcyclopropenone (DPC). Blood samples were taken from patients before sensitization (week 0) and then at 2, 6 and about 24 weeks after DPC sensitization. Blood for TCR sequencing was provided by twenty-nine alopecia patients at one to four time points (pre-sensitization, 2, 6 and 24 weeks).

The library was made by RACE. The run used a NextSeq 500. During library preparation, unique molecular identifiers were attached to individual cDNA molecules so that TCRs could be counted quantitatively and reproducibly. Each blood RNA sample was used to sequence both TCR alpha and TCR beta chains. As for how the authors treated the data: Samples had a median of 95,638 TCRs, with a range from roughly 23,224 to 750,000. V, J and CDR3 annotation of the TCR reads was carried out using the Decombinator software suite. Every sample was subsampled to the same number of TCRs (28,000) for the PS versus PT1 abundance plots. Expanded TCRs were defined as absent before sensitization and observed at least eight times at the 2-week time point. Clones were called with MiXCR by TCRdb after fastp trimmed the public reads at Q25, and only in-frame beta chains were retained. Identical CDR3 protein sequences are pooled into one entry, listed with their most common genes and DNA. The V and J calls reflect TCRdb's pipeline rather than the authors' work. This sample is represented by tens of thousands of distinct CDR3 sequences; 14% of them were singletons. The ten largest clones take up around 4.2% of the sample.

Its CDR3 holds 13 amino acids, cysteine through phenylalanine. Only the CDR3 region is kept as DNA, spanning 39 bases read in frame from base 1. CDR1 WNHNN and CDR2 SYGVQD were looked up in the germline V gene (reference sequence). Trimming takes 4 bases from V and 6 bases from J, and the germline ends sit 12 bases apart. The sample's time point label, in plain terms: pre-sensitization, week 0. The treatment or condition label of this sample denotes: therapeutic diphenylcyclopropenone sensitization with weekly scalp DPC. At each patch-test visit, blood was drawn before the patch test was applied. Patients were considered eligible if aged 18 to 70, diagnosed with alopecia and deemed suitable for DPC therapy, and patients were excluded if pregnant. Total RNA was extracted from unfractionated whole blood that had been collected in Tempus Blood RNA tubes. On the study overall, not on this receptor specifically: Patch test score was positively correlated with the number of PT1 expanded TCRs, with significance at thresholds 8, 16 and 32 but not at 4. All patients had alopecia, a presumed autoimmune disease, so their immune response might differ from that of healthy individuals. After repeated subsampling, the strength of the expansion versus patch-test correlation and the threshold at which it became significant changed. DPC sensitization did not change how many TCRs were above 1 in 1000 frequency, and no evidence was found of alterations in global repertoire structure. Expanded TCRs formed significantly more large CDR3 similarity clusters than pre-sensitization or healthy control sets, consistent with antigen-driven responses.

A remark on this clonotype: The specificity of this receptor is unknown. Base-call qualities are not available, and no considerably larger clone is one nucleotide away.

The sequence derives from a woman aged 50 to 65 with alopecia areata. Some clones in this sample may be carry-over from other donors' samples. The material was whole blood, obtained in connection with sensitization to the hapten diphenylcyclopropenone (DPC). In this chain, TRBV10-1 is recombined with TRBJ1-1; the D gene is unclear. The nucleotides read TGCGCCAGCAGTGCCGGTTGGATGTCTGAAGCTTTCTTT. The translation is CASSAGWMSEAFF.